A single sample is the source of the 10 T cell receptor beta chains below, sequenced in a study of blood T cell repertoires in COVID-19. Repertoires were generated with immunoSEQ multiplex PCR, while TCRdb's copy carries only in-frame clones and drops some. The table records approximately 220,000 clones, approximately 84% of them present only once. The sequenced material came from peripheral blood. These receptors were collected from a woman in her 30s who had recovered from COVID-19.

The J gene is TRBJ2-5, the V gene TRBV7-3; 11 positions match TRBD2. J gave up 4 bases and V 5 bases, and 6 bases lay outside the gene matches. The CDR3 is 15 amino acids. CDR1 and CDR2 from the germline V gene are SGHTA and FQGTGA. The CDR3: CASSPSGRRRETQYF. DNA for the CDR3: TGTGCCAGCAGCCCTAGCGGGAGGAGGCGAGAGACCCAGTACTTC. The variable domain in full, with the rest retrieved from reference TRBV7-3 and TRBJ2-5, is GAGVSQTPSNKVTEKGKYVELRCDPISGHTALYWYRQSLGQGPEFLIYFQGTGAADDSGLPNDRFFAVRPEGSVSTLKIQRTERGDSAVYLCASSPSGRRRETQYFGPGTRLLVL.

V usage is TRBV6-1 and J usage is TRBJ2-2; D is uncertain. CDR1 is MNHNS and CDR2 is SASEGT in the germline V gene. V dropped 3 bases and J dropped 3 bases, with 2 bases sitting between them. The length of the CDR3 is 12 residues. The CDR3: CASSDDTGELFF. The CDR3 DNA is TGTGCCAGCAGTGACGACACCGGGGAGCTGTTTTTT.

This chain connects TRBV5-1 to TRBJ1-3, with D perhaps matching TRBD1 (6 bases). The V end lost 3 bases, the J end lost 0 bases, and 13 bases lay between the germline ends. This CDR3 has 16 residues. Germline CDR1 is SGHRS and CDR2 is YFSETQ. The CDR3 spells CASSSEATGSGNTIYF. The CDR3 region has the DNA TGCGCCAGCAGCTCTGAAGCGACAGGCTCTGGAAACACCATATATTTT.

The chain employs TRBV9 and TRBJ2-7, with 9 bases aligning to TRBD1. V was clipped by 4 bases and J by 5 bases; unmatched bases: 13. Germline CDR1 is SGDLS and CDR2 is YYNGEE. The CDR3 is 16 residues long. This CDR3 is CASSPSLGQGTNEQYF. CDR3 sequence (DNA): TGTGCCAGCAGCCCAAGTCTGGGACAGGGTACCAACGAGCAGTACTTC.

The rearrangement uses TRBV4-2 and TRBJ2-2; weak D call: TRBD2 (7 bases). Germline V gene lookup returns CDR1 LGHNA and CDR2 YNFKEQ. V was pared by 0 bases and J by 2 bases, with 16 bases between. The CDR3 covers 18 residues. The CDR3 region is CASSQDLVRGANTGELFF. The CDR3 coding sequence is TGTGCCAGCAGCCAAGACCTGGTTCGGGGGGCAAACACCGGGGAGCTGTTTTTT.

The J gene is TRBJ2-7, the V gene TRBV5-1, with 8 positions matching TRBD1. CDR1 and CDR2 from the germline V gene are SGHRS and YFSETQ. This CDR3 has 13 residues. J gave up 6 bases and V 2 bases, and 4 bases lay outside the gene matches. The CDR3 nucleotides read TGCGCCAGCAGCTTACAGGGGGAGGTCGAGCAGTACTTC. It specifies CASSLQGEVEQYF. The full variable domain, in which reference TRBV5-1 and TRBJ2-7 provide the parts outside the CDR3, is KAGVTQTPRYLIKTRGQQVTLSCSPISGHRSVSWYQQTPGQGLQFLFEYFSETQRNKGNFPGRFSGRQFSNSRSEMNVSTLELGDSALYLCASSLQGEVEQYFGPGTRLTVT.

In DNA, the CDR3 is TGTGCCAGTAGTGACGGGACAGGGTCCTACGAGCAGTACTTC. Its translation is CASSDGTGSYEQYF. The chain combines TRBV19 with TRBJ2-7, with 9 bases matching TRBD1. The V gene end was trimmed by 5 bases and the J gene end by 1 base; junction bases not matched to a gene: 3. The CDR3 spans 14 residues. CDR1 is LNHDA and CDR2 is SQIVND in the germline V gene (reference sequence).

There are a few counts of this clone. The gene calls are TRBV24-1 and TRBJ2-2, with TRBD2 matching over 14 bases. CDR3 length: 17 residues. V shed 2 bases, J shed 6 bases, and the junction held 4 bases outside the gene matches. The V gene's germline CDR1 is KGHDR and CDR2 SFDVKD. For the CDR3, the DNA is TGTGCCACCAGTGATTCTCGACTAGCGGGAGGGCCCGGGGAGCTGTTTTTT. Residues: CATSDSRLAGGPGELFF.

V is TRBV18 and J is TRBJ2-7, with a tentative D call TRBD1 (6 bases). Between the trimmed V and J ends, which lost 6 bases and 1 base, there was a span of 13 bases. CDR3 length: 14 residues. Germline V gives CDR1 KGHSH, CDR2 LQKENI. Written as DNA, the CDR3 is TGTGCCAGCTCGCCGGACAGATTATCCTACGAGCAGTACTTC. Translation: CASSPDRLSYEQYF.

The J gene is TRBJ2-7, the V gene TRBV6-1, with 11 nucleotides matching TRBD2. Germline V CDR1 and CDR2: MNHNS, SASEGT. V was clipped by 4 bases and J by 2 bases; unmatched bases: 1. The CDR3 consists of 14 residues. CDR3 loop: CASSVAGGTYEQYF. Here the CDR3 DNA reads TGTGCCAGCAGTGTAGCGGGAGGGACCTACGAGCAGTACTTC.